What follows describes a single T cell receptor beta chain. Its target is unknown. The CDR3 is 15 residues long. Germline V gene data show CDR1 as SEHNR and CDR2 as FQNEAQ (reference sequence). Trimming pared 4 bases from V and 6 bases from J, leaving 19 bases between. Clones were sequenced by immunoSEQ multiplex PCR, and TCRdb holds only the in-frame ones, with some missing. The sample shows hundreds of thousands of clones, around 85% of them seen only once. This sample was taken from a study of cytomegalovirus exposure and HLA in healthy donors. General study results and limits: In vitro experiments confirmed that three CMV-associated chains were specific for CMV antigens.

The J gene is TRBJ2-7, the V gene TRBV7-9; a weak D match, TRBD1 (5 bases). The sequenced sample was PBMCs. The receptor's source is a woman aged 25 to 39 in good health and CMV-seropositive. DNA for the CDR3: TGTGCCAGCAGCTCGAATAAAGGGGCAAGTTCCGAGCAGTACTTC. This codes for CASSSNKGASSEQYF.